The clone carrying this T cell receptor (beta chain) has a count of ten or more. Amplified regions were TCR beta CDR3 sequences from RNA transcripts. HTBI primers were used for first-round RT-PCR of the TCR CDR3. TCRdb re-analysed the multiplex PCR reads in MiXCR, keeping a single row per CDR3 protein. The table has hundreds of thousands of distinct CDR3 sequences, about 14% seen once. J lost 6 bases, V lost 6 bases, and 7 bases had no gene match. The germline V gene has CDR1 DFQATT and CDR2 SNEGSKA (reference sequence). This CDR3 has 14 residues. Fresh peripheral blood, 8 to 10 ml, was the source of the PBMCs. This sample stems from a study of T cells in Graves' hyperthyroidism and ophthalmopathy.

This clonotype was obtained from a man aged 18 to 29 with Graves' ophthalmopathy. The chain couples TRBV20-1 to TRBJ1-6; 8 bases are a match to TRBD1. Input material: blood. The CDR3 bases are TGCAGTGCCTCCAGGGACAGGCGTAATTCACCCCTCCACTTT. Residues: CSASRDRRNSPLHF.